The sequence of this T cell receptor (beta chain) was determined in a study of blood T cell repertoires in COVID-19. Study-wide background: Acute-phase and convalescent COVID-19 samples originated in the United States, Italy and Spain. The cDNA or gDNA used as material had been derived from T cells, B-cell-depleted T cells, or PBMCs.

The repertoire was sequenced with immunoSEQ multiplex PCR; TCRdb's copy has only in-frame clones and lacks some. The sample includes over 150,000 clones, roughly four fifths of them seen just once. The Seattle patients joined while their infection was active and were tracked longitudinally afterward. This CDR3 region has 16 residues. In germline, CDR1 is SGHTA, CDR2 FQGNSA. J lost 3 bases, V lost 0 bases, and 8 bases had no gene match. Input material: peripheral blood. This chain joins TRBV7-2 and TRBJ2-7, with TRBD1 identical over 7 bases. The clonotype originates from a woman between 65 and 79 years old with COVID-19, enrolled during active disease. The CDR3 bases are TGTGCCAGCAGCTTAGCCACCGGGACAGTAATCTACGAGCAGTACTTC. Protein product: CASSLATGTVIYEQYF.